Listed below are T cell receptor beta chains from one sample, sequenced in a study of blood T cell repertoires in COVID-19. Measured with immunoSEQ multiplex PCR; TCRdb has only the in-frame clones, and not every one. The sample carries roughly 48,000 clones, roughly 80% recorded once. Sequencing input: peripheral blood. These TCRs come from a man aged 40-49 years with acute or convalescent COVID-19. Both conserved end residues are trimmed from each CDR3. A D gene is named only where the DNA matches it firmly. Some rows have no size entry. The others give once, few or many, or a class for an expanded clone.

>TRBV10-3|TRBD1|TRBJ1-1|-
AISYRDRAEAF
>TRBV5-1|TRBD2|TRBJ2-1|once
ASSWGLAGYSYEQF
>TRBV2|-|TRBJ2-1|once
ASRETGNEQF
>TRBV5-1|TRBD2|TRBJ2-1|-
ASSRTSSNDEQF
>TRBV7-9|-|TRBJ1-3|once
ASSPPDNSGNTIY
>TRBV28|-|TRBJ1-5|-
ASTQGGGTYQPQH
>TRBV19|-|TRBJ2-3|-
ASSNRAIADTQY
>TRBV5-6|TRBD2|TRBJ2-2|few
ASSNAGAAGELTGELF
>TRBV7-3|TRBD2|TRBJ2-3|-
ASSLGTSGATDTQY
>TRBV5-1|-|TRBJ2-3|-
ASSLGDTQDTQY
>TRBV5-4|-|TRBJ2-3|-
ASSLAYETDTQY
>TRBV14|TRBD2|TRBJ2-1|-
ASSSLGSGGHEQF
>TRBV7-2|-|TRBJ2-3|once
ASAVAVRTDTQY
>TRBV5-5|-|TRBJ1-3|-
ASSPEGVTIY
>TRBV15|-|TRBJ2-7|-
ATSRTTTGSYEQY
>TRBV6-1|TRBD1|TRBJ1-2|-
ASSERTGTVTNYGYT
>TRBV5-1|TRBD2|TRBJ2-5|-
ASSAAKASGGAGETQY
>TRBV2|-|TRBJ1-1|-
ASRRYAGEAF
>TRBV5-1|-|TRBJ2-5|-
ASSTGPQETQY
>TRBV5-4|TRBD1|TRBJ2-4|-
ASSHATGGENIQY
>TRBV19|-|TRBJ1-2|once
ASSIVTGYGYT
>TRBV3-1/TRBV3-2|-|TRBJ2-1|-
ASSPDHSVSEQF
>TRBV5-6|TRBD2|TRBJ2-7|once
ASSFWTSLHEQY
>TRBV5-1|TRBD1|TRBJ2-7|few
ASSSNPGTVREQY